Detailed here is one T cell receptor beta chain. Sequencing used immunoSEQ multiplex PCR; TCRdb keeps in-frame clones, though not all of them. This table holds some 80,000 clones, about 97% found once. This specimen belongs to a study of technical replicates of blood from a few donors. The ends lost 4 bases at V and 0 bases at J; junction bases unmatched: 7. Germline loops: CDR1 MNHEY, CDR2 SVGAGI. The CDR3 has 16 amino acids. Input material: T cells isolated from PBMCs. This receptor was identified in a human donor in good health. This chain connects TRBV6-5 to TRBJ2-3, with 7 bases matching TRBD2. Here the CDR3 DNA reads TGTGCCAGCAGTTCGCGGGGGAGAGTTAGCACAGATACGCAGTATTTT. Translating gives CASSSRGRVSTDTQYF.